A single sample gave rise to the 21 T cell receptor beta chains below, sequenced in a study of shared clonotypes between healthy human individuals. Measured with immunoSEQ multiplex PCR; TCRdb has only the in-frame clones, and not every one. Of about 700,000 clones listed, about 90% are singletons. The naive CD8 population came from CD45RO-negative cells selected for CCR7, without terminally differentiated effector memory CD45RA+ cells. Sequenced sample: naive CD8+ T cells sorted from blood. The receptors were gathered from a man aged 25-45 years in good health.

The rearrangement joins TRBV25-1 to TRBJ1-1, with D unresolved. This CDR3 has 12 amino acids. Germline CDR1 reads MGHDK; CDR2 reads SYGVNS. V was clipped by 4 bases and J by 7 bases, with 10 bases between them. The chain's CDR3 is CASSVGILEAFF. The CDR3 DNA follows: TGTGCCAGCAGTGTAGGGATACTTGAAGCTTTCTTT.

V and J are TRBV7-9 and TRBJ2-2; either TRBD1 or TRBD2 may fit D (6 bases each). Trimming pared 1 base from V and 2 bases from J, leaving 11 bases between. Germline V gene sequence: CDR1 SEHNR, CDR2 FQNEAQ (reference sequence). CDR3 size: 16 residues. The CDR3 DNA is TGTGCCAGCAGCTTAGTGAGGGGGGTCAACACCGGGGAGCTGTTTTTT. Translated: CASSLVRGVNTGELFF.

The V gene is TRBV10-1, the J gene TRBJ1-5; D not resolved. The CDR3 sequence is 11 residues long. Germline V gene lookup returns CDR1 WNHNN and CDR2 SYGVQD (reference sequence). Trimming removed 5 bases from V and 9 bases from J, with 8 bases in between. The DNA for the CDR3 is TGCGCCAGCAGTTGGGAAACGCCCCAGCATTTT. Protein sequence: CASSWETPQHF.

This sequence joins TRBV5-4 and TRBJ2-1; D possibly uses TRBD1 or TRBD2 (6 bases each). V was pared by 5 bases and J by 0 bases, with 9 bases between. From germline, CDR1 is SGHNT and CDR2 YYREEE (reference sequence). The CDR3 runs to 14 residues. The CDR3 region has the DNA TGTGCCAGCAGAGGGGGACTCTCCTACAATGAGCAGTTCTTC. Its protein is CASRGGLSYNEQFF.

The rearrangement links TRBV6-6 to TRBJ2-1; D call uncertain. Trimming shortened V by 4 bases and J by 4 bases, and 11 bases separated the two germline ends. The CDR3 length is 14 residues. CDR1 and CDR2 (germline): MNHNY, SVGAGI (reference sequence). CDR3 sequence (DNA): TGTGCCAGCAGTTCAAGTGTCGGGTACAATGAGCAGTTCTTC. Its translation is CASSSSVGYNEQFF.

CDR3 in amino acids: CASSLLASRDNEQFF. The CDR3 DNA follows: TGCGCCAGCAGCCTTTTGGCTAGCAGAGACAATGAGCAGTTCTTC. The J gene is TRBJ2-1, the V gene TRBV4-1; tentative D call: TRBD2 (5 bases). The CDR3 spans 15 residues. CDR1 and CDR2 from the germline V gene are MGHRA and YSYEKL. The V gene lost 4 bases and the J gene lost 5 bases, with 15 bases spanning the gap.

The V call is TRBV6-5, the J call TRBJ2-2, with D maybe TRBD2 (6 bases). CDR1 MNHEY and CDR2 SVGAGI come from the germline V gene. V was clipped by 6 bases and J by 7 bases, with 15 bases between them. CDR3 length: 14 amino acids. The CDR3 region is CASSGGTALGELFF. As DNA, the CDR3 is TGTGCCAGCAGCGGCGGGACTGCACTCGGGGAGCTGTTTTTT.

The sample holds a few counts of this clone. The chain employs TRBV9 and TRBJ2-3, with D possibly being TRBD2 (6 bases). V gave up 4 bases and J gave up 0 bases, with 9 bases separating them. This CDR3 has 14 amino acids. Germline V CDR1 and CDR2: SGDLS, YYNGEE. In DNA, the CDR3 is TGTGCCAGCAGCCAAAGCGGGAGCACAGATACGCAGTATTTT. This sequence encodes CASSQSGSTDTQYF. Combining the CDR3 with reference TRBV9 and TRBJ2-3 gives the whole variable domain DSGVTQTPKHLITATGQRVTLRCSPRSGDLSVYWYQQSLDQGLQFLIQYYNGEERAKGNILERFSAQQFPDLHSELNLSSLELGDSALYFCASSQSGSTDTQYFGPGTRLTVL.

The chain couples TRBV11-2 to TRBJ2-1, with D perhaps being TRBD1 or TRBD2 (6 bases each). V dropped 4 bases and J dropped 1 base, with 20 bases sitting between them. This CDR3 is built from 18 residues. Germline CDR1 reads SGHAT; CDR2 reads FQNNGV. CDR3 amino acids: CASSSLGRGPESYNEQFF. The CDR3 coding sequence is TGTGCCAGCAGCTCCCTCGGCCGGGGGCCGGAATCCTACAATGAGCAGTTCTTC.

This rearrangement joins TRBV5-5 to TRBJ2-7; unclear D gene. The CDR3 sequence is 14 residues long. CDR1 is SGHKS, CDR2 YYEKEE, per germline (reference sequence). V lost 4 bases, J lost 2 bases, and 13 bases lay in between. DNA for the CDR3: TGTGCCAGCAGCGTTCCCGGACCCACCTACGAGCAGTACTTC. Encoded protein: CASSVPGPTYEQYF.

J is TRBJ2-7 and V is TRBV7-9; 11 bases map to TRBD2. The CDR3 totals 15 residues. The V gene's germline CDR1 is SEHNR and CDR2 FQNEAQ (reference sequence). The V segment lost 7 bases and the J segment 3 bases; nucleotides outside the gene matches: 8. The CDR3 DNA is TGTGCCAGCACGACTAGCGGGGCCTTTCTCTACGAGCAGTACTTC. Its protein is CASTTSGAFLYEQYF.

This chain connects TRBV5-1 to TRBJ2-3; 10 bases map to TRBD2. This CDR3 comprises 17 residues. The germline CDR1 and CDR2 sequences are SGHRS and YFSETQ. V shed 0 bases and J 3 bases; nucleotides not matched to a gene: 7. The CDR3 DNA sequence: TGCGCCAGCAGCTTGGAGCTAGCGGGAGTGAGGACAGATACGCAGTATTTT. Translated, it gives CASSLELAGVRTDTQYF.

The J gene is TRBJ2-7, the V gene TRBV27; D tentatively reads TRBD1 or TRBD2 (6 bases each). V shed 8 bases and J shed 3 bases, with 20 bases lying between them. The CDR3 sequence is 15 residues long. Germline loops: CDR1 MNHEY, CDR2 SMNVEV (reference sequence). The CDR3 sequence: CASQRRDMGDYEQYF. The CDR3, as DNA: TGTGCCAGCCAGAGGCGGGACATGGGTGACTACGAGCAGTACTTC.

This clone was recorded a few times. The chain links TRBV27 to TRBJ2-2; D might be TRBD2 (6 bases). CDR3 length: 16 amino acids. The germline V gene has CDR1 MNHEY and CDR2 SMNVEV (reference sequence). Trimming removed 8 bases from V and 4 bases from J, with 20 bases in between. The CDR3, as DNA: TGTGCCAGCGGACCCCCGGGGACGCGGGGCACCGGGGAGCTGTTTTTT. Protein sequence: CASGPPGTRGTGELFF.

V usage is TRBV18 and J usage is TRBJ1-5; tentative D call: TRBD1 (6 bases). V dropped 5 bases and J dropped 4 bases, with 12 bases sitting between them. The CDR3 is made up of 14 amino acids. The V gene's germline CDR1 is KGHSH and CDR2 LQKENI. In DNA form, the CDR3 reads TGTGCCAGCTCATCAGGACAGATAAATCAGCCCCAGCATTTT. This translates into CASSSGQINQPQHF.

This clone was detected only once. This chain uses TRBV4-1 with TRBJ1-4, with D possibly TRBD1 on 6 matching bases. The CDR3 totals 17 residues. Per germline, CDR1 MGHRA and CDR2 YSYEKL. The ends were cut back, 0 bases at V and 3 bases at J, with 14 bases in the middle. CDR3 amino acids: CASSQERGTEANEKLFF. The CDR3 nucleotides read TGCGCCAGCAGCCAAGAAAGGGGGACGGAGGCTAATGAAAAACTGTTTTTT.

The chain combines TRBV10-2 with TRBJ2-3, with TRBD1 matching over 9 bases. The ends lost 3 bases at V and 3 bases at J; junction bases unmatched: 4. Germline CDR1 reads WSHSY; CDR2 reads SAAADI. This CDR3 has 15 residues. The CDR3 nucleotides are TGCGCCAGCAGTGATCCCGGGACAGGGACAGATACGCAGTATTTT. Amino acids: CASSDPGTGTDTQYF.

The CDR3 sequence: CASSPATGGPAYEQYF. CDR3 bases: TGCGCCAGCAGTCCGGCGACAGGTGGTCCTGCATACGAGCAGTACTTC. The chain employs TRBV5-1 and TRBJ2-7, with D tentatively TRBD1 (6 bases). Germline CDR1 and CDR2: SGHRS and YFSETQ. The V and J ends lost 5 bases and 4 bases respectively, with 22 bases between them. CDR3 size: 16 residues.

The chain carries TRBV15 and TRBJ2-1, with TRBD2 identical over 8 bases. The CDR3 is 15 residues long. The ends lost 0 bases at V and 9 bases at J; junction bases unmatched: 7. Germline assignment: CDR1 LNHNV and CDR2 YYDKDF (reference sequence). The CDR3 nucleotides read TGTGCCACCAGCAGAGATGTCAGCGGGAGAGGTGAGCAGTTCTTC. Its protein is CATSRDVSGRGEQFF.

The V and J genes are TRBV14 and TRBJ2-7, with 7 bases lining up with TRBD2. This CDR3 spans 14 amino acids. With V trimmed by 4 bases and J by 0 bases, 3 bases remained unmatched. Germline assignment: CDR1 SGHDN and CDR2 FVKESK. CDR3 DNA sequence: TGTGCCAGCAGCCGACTAGCCCGCTCCTACGAGCAGTACTTC. Encoded protein: CASSRLARSYEQYF.

Turning to this clone: At the DNA level, this CDR3 is encoded by other sequences in the same sample as well. The chain couples TRBV5-6 to TRBJ2-3; D remains ambiguous. In germline, CDR1 is SGHDT, CDR2 YYEEEE. V lost 0 bases, J lost 0 bases, and 5 bases lay in between. The CDR3 extends over 14 amino acids. CDR3: CASSLVGSTDTQYF. The CDR3 DNA reads as TGTGCCAGCAGCTTGGTAGGTAGCACAGATACGCAGTATTTT.